A single sample is the source of the 22 T cell receptor delta chains below, sequenced in a study of gamma-delta chains in newborns, infants, children. TCRdb processed the reads again with the CATT caller. The sample lists just under 9,500 delta-chain clones; roughly 20% were seen once. Source material: blood. All receptors derive from a child who was a newborn, infant or young child, either healthy, febrile or measles-vaccinated (not recorded which).

V gene TRDV2 combines with J gene TRDJ1; 9 bases fit TRDD3. The ends lost 1 base at V and 5 bases at J; junction bases unmatched: 4. Germline loops: CDR1 GEAIGNYY, CDR2 EKD. The CDR3 spans 14 residues. CDR3 nucleotides: TGTGCCTGTGACACTATACTGGGGGAAGATAAACTCATCTTT. Amino acids: CACDTILGEDKLIF.

V gene TRDV2 combines with J gene TRDJ3; 9 nucleotides agree with TRDD3. The J segment lost 0 bases and the V segment lost 3 bases, leaving 8 bases of the junction unmatched. The germline CDR1 and CDR2 sequences are GEAIGNYY and EKD. The CDR3 is 19 residues long. This CDR3 is CACDGIGDTPSWDTRQMFF. The CDR3 bases are TGTGCCTGTGACGGGATCGGGGATACGCCCTCCTGGGACACCCGACAGATGTTTTTC.

As regards this clone: Germline and junction disagree at one end, which may indicate a read error. This chain links TRDV2 with TRDJ1, with D possibly being TRDD3 (5 bases). Germline CDR1 reads GEAIGNYY; CDR2 reads EKD. This CDR3 is built from 15 residues. CDR3 coding DNA: TGTGCCTGGGACAGACTAGGCACAGGGGGCGATAAAATCATCTTT. Protein product: CAWDRLGTGGDKIIF.

This clone was seen just once. This chain links TRDV1 with TRDJ1; 12 positions agree with TRDD3. This CDR3 has 19 amino acids. Germline assignment: CDR1 TSWWSYY and CDR2 QGS. V was pared by 0 bases and J by 4 bases, with 12 bases of the junction left unmatched. CDR3 amino acids: CALGELPHPWGIRGDKLIF. The CDR3 nucleotides are TGTGCTCTTGGGGAACTCCCCCACCCCTGGGGGATACGGGGCGATAAACTCATCTTT.

This clone was counted only a few times. The same CDR3 also results from other DNA sequences found in this sample. This sequence joins TRDV2 and TRDJ1; 8 nucleotides agree with TRDD3. J gave up 0 bases and V 0 bases, and 11 bases lay outside the gene matches. Per germline, CDR1 GEAIGNYY and CDR2 EKD. The CDR3 sequence is 18 residues long. This CDR3 reads CACDTLGVSGGNTDKLIF. Written as DNA, the CDR3 is TGTGCCTGTGACACCCTAGGGGTATCTGGGGGAAACACCGATAAACTCATCTTT.

This clone ranks as medium-sized (0.01 to 0.1%). Additional DNA sequences in this sample encode the identical CDR3. The rearrangement links TRDV2 to TRDJ3; unclear D gene. Trimming removed 2 bases from V and 0 bases from J, with 13 bases in between. From germline, CDR1 is GEAIGNYY and CDR2 EKD. The CDR3 loop spans 18 amino acids. The CDR3 sequence is CACDRLTQSSWDTRQMFF. CDR3 DNA sequence: TGTGCCTGTGACAGACTTACTCAGAGCTCCTGGGACACCCGACAGATGTTTTTC.

The V call is TRDV2, the J call TRDJ1; TRDD3 might be the D (6 bases). The length of the CDR3 is 20 residues. The V end was cut by 1 base, the J end by 0 bases, with 26 bases between. CDR1 is GEAIGNYY, CDR2 EKD, per germline. The CDR3 region is CACDTLQNREDTTNTDKLIF. In DNA, the CDR3 is TGTGCCTGTGACACTCTACAAAACCGAGAGGATACCACCAACACCGATAAACTCATCTTT.

This clone counts as medium-sized. V and J are TRDV2 and TRDJ1; 7 nucleotides line up with TRDD3. V lost 3 bases, J lost 0 bases, and 15 bases stayed unmatched. Germline-derived CDR1 and CDR2 are GEAIGNYY and EKD. The CDR3 spans 18 residues. The CDR3 DNA reads as TGTGCCTGTGACGGGGTACTGGGGACTTTTAAGTACACCGATAAACTCATCTTT. This sequence encodes CACDGVLGTFKYTDKLIF.

This clone was detected once. A junction end diverges from the germline sequence, so it may reflect a read error. This chain links TRDV2 with TRDJ3, with 8 bases identical to TRDD3. CDR1 GEAIGNYY and CDR2 EKD come from the germline V gene. The CDR3 consists of 20 residues. The CDR3 sequence is CACDASTGGHLSWDTRKMFF. CDR3 bases: TGTGCCTGTGACGCTAGTACTGGGGGGCACCTCTCCTGGGACACCCGAAAGATGTTTTTC.

In regard to this clone: The junction shows a germline mismatch at one end, possibly a read error. The chain joins TRDV2 to TRDJ3; 12 bases agree with TRDD3. The CDR3 is 19 residues long. Germline CDR1 reads GEAIGNYY; CDR2 reads EKD. CDR3 sequence: CACDNVLGDTSWDTRQMFF. DNA of the CDR3: TGTGCCTGTGACAATGTACTGGGGGATACCTCCTGGGATACCCGACAGATGTTTTTC.

A note on this clone: This sequence may be a read error, since a much larger clone differs from it by one base. V usage is TRDV2 and J usage is TRDJ3; 9 bases are shared with TRDD3. The CDR3 totals 20 residues. V gave up 3 bases and J gave up 0 bases; unmatched junction bases: 11. The germline CDR1 and CDR2 sequences are GEAIGNYY and EKD. CDR3 nucleotide sequence: TGTGCCTGTGACTCCCTACTGGGGGACGCTAGCTCCTGGGACACCCGACAGATGTTTTTC. Its protein is CACDSLLGDASSWDTRQMFF.

By its share, this clone is medium-sized. The chain couples TRDV2 to TRDJ3, with TRDD3 matching 11 bases. CDR1 is GEAIGNYY and CDR2 is EKD in the germline V gene. CDR3 size: 20 residues. J lost 2 bases, V lost 0 bases, and 8 bases had no gene match. CDR3 amino acids: CACDTARRLGDTWDTRQMFF. The CDR3 region has the DNA TGTGCCTGTGACACCGCCCGGCGACTGGGGGATACCTGGGACACCCGACAGATGTTTTTC.

CDR3 loop: CALGETKLSSSTGGYRLRVSYTDKLIF. CDR3 nucleotides: TGTGCTCTTGGGGAAACGAAGCTCTCCTCTAGTACTGGGGGATACCGCCTACGCGTTTCGTACACCGATAAACTCATCTTT. The chain carries TRDV1 and TRDJ1; 12 bases align to TRDD3. Unmatched junction bases numbered 34, after V lost 2 bases and J lost 0 bases. Looked up from germline, CDR1 is TSWWSYY and CDR2 is QGS. The CDR3 contains 27 residues.

This clone is deemed medium-sized. The V call is TRDV2, the J call TRDJ1; perhaps TRDD3 as D (5 bases). V lost 0 bases and J 1 base, leaving 8 bases between the germline ends. Germline CDR1 reads GEAIGNYY; CDR2 reads EKD. The CDR3 is 14 amino acids. DNA of the CDR3: TGTGCCTGTGACACCTGGGGTCTCACCGATAAACTCATCTTT. Translated, it gives CACDTWGLTDKLIF.

This clone has only a few counts. This chain connects TRDV2 to TRDJ1, with TRDD3 matching 8 bases. Trimming took 3 bases from V and 0 from J; bases not matched to a gene: 20. The CDR3 runs to 20 residues. Germline-derived CDR1 and CDR2 are GEAIGNYY and EKD. The CDR3: CACDLAPLGDPGLYTDKLIF. The CDR3 DNA sequence: TGTGCCTGTGACCTCGCGCCCCTGGGGGACCCCGGCCTATACACCGATAAACTCATCTTT.

In this sample, this clone turned up a few times. Other DNA sequences from this sample encode an identical CDR3 as well. The chain couples TRDV2 to TRDJ3; TRDD3 matches at 8 bases. In germline, CDR1 is GEAIGNYY, CDR2 EKD. CDR3 length: 18 residues. V shed 0 bases, J shed 0 bases, and the junction held 3 bases outside the gene matches. The CDR3 spells CACDTTGGSSWDTRQMFF. Here the CDR3 DNA reads TGTGCCTGTGACACCACTGGGGGGAGCTCCTGGGACACCCGACAGATGTTTTTC.

The chain is built from TRDV2 and TRDJ1; 9 bases fit TRDD3. The germline V gene has CDR1 GEAIGNYY and CDR2 EKD. Trimming at V came to 4 bases and at J to 5 bases, leaving 16 bases not matched to a gene. This CDR3 has 17 residues. The CDR3 DNA reads as TGTGCCTGTGAAGGTTTGGTACTGGGGGACGCAGGGGATAAACTCATCTTT. Its translation: CACEGLVLGDAGDKLIF.

This rearrangement joins TRDV2 to TRDJ1; D perhaps matches TRDD3 (5 bases). Germline CDR1 reads GEAIGNYY; CDR2 reads EKD. V was cut by 0 bases and J by 4 bases, with 20 bases left in between. The CDR3 loop spans 17 amino acids. The CDR3 nucleotides are TGTGCCTGTGACACCGTCCGGGGGTTCCCGGATCGCGATAAACTCATCTTT. It codes for CACDTVRGFPDRDKLIF.

This clone rates as large. This sample also contains other DNA sequences that code for the same CDR3. CDR3 sequence reads: CACDTVAAGGYTDKLIF. The CDR3 region has the DNA TGTGCCTGTGACACCGTCGCTGCCGGGGGATACACCGATAAACTCATCTTT. The J gene is TRDJ1, the V gene TRDV2; 7 bases match TRDD3. Per the germline V gene, CDR1 is GEAIGNYY and CDR2 is EKD. There are 17 residues in the CDR3. V dropped 0 bases and J dropped 0; count of bases not matched to a gene: 9.

By proportion, this clone is medium-sized. The chain has TRDV2 and TRDJ3, with D uncertain. The germline V gene has CDR1 GEAIGNYY and CDR2 EKD. The germline V and J ends were trimmed by 3 bases and 0 bases, with 14 bases remaining between them. The CDR3 covers 18 residues. CDR3 DNA: TGTGCCTGTGACCCCGTACTAGGGAGCTCCTGGGACACCCGACAGATGTTTTTC. Translating it yields CACDPVLGSSWDTRQMFF.

About this clone: The junction shows a germline mismatch at one end, possibly a read error. This chain connects TRDV1 to TRDJ1, with D perhaps TRDD3 (5 bases). Germline CDR1 TSWWSYY, CDR2 QGS. This CDR3 has 20 amino acids. CDR3 in amino acids: CALWETMPLCVILLTDKLIF. CDR3 DNA: TGTGCTCTTTGGGAAACAATGCCTTTATGTGTGATACTCTTGACCGATAAACTCATCTTT.

The chain is built from TRDV2 and TRDJ1; 10 bases fit TRDD3. CDR3 length: 18 amino acids. From germline, CDR1 is GEAIGNYY and CDR2 EKD. Trimming cost V 3 bases and J 2 bases; bases outside gene matches: 14. The CDR3 loop reads CACDPLGRGDTETDKLIF. In nucleotides, the CDR3 is TGTGCCTGTGACCCCCTTGGGCGGGGGGATACGGAAACCGATAAACTCATCTTT.